The 6 T cell receptor beta chains reported below all come from one sample, sequenced in a study of beta chain features in type 1 diabetes. Study-wide findings and caveats: Type 1 diabetes patients showed a moderate but significant shortening of TCRB CDR3s in all four CD4+ subsets.

Sequencing targeted expressed TCRB transcripts, as all isolated RNA had been reverse transcribed. TCRdb's table, derived via immunoSEQ multiplex PCR, lists solely in-frame clones and lacks some. The data contain about 240,000 clones, approximately 15% of them singletons. These TCRs' antigens remain unknown. Sequencing used naive CD4+ T cells from blood. The receptor set was obtained from a man aged 30-40 years with type 1 diabetes.

V and J are TRBV11-3 and TRBJ2-3; the D is unclear. V was shortened by 5 bases and J by 4 bases, with 22 bases between the two germline ends. The CDR3 extends over 17 amino acids. CDR1 SGHNT and CDR2 YENEEA come from the germline V gene. This CDR3 is CASSPNQLRSWADTQYF. The CDR3 bases are TGTGCCAGCAGCCCGAACCAACTGAGGTCGTGGGCAGATACGCAGTATTTT.

This clone has just a few counts. V and J are TRBV5-4 and TRBJ2-3, with a tentative D call TRBD2 (5 bases). The CDR3 sequence is 16 residues long. Trimming removed 1 base at V and 6 bases at J, with 18 bases between. Germline V CDR1 and CDR2: SGHNT, YYREEE (reference sequence). CDR3 DNA sequence: TGTGCCAGCAGCTTGAATGGAGGCTGGAGAGGGGATACGCAGTATTTT. It codes for CASSLNGGWRGDTQYF.

The rearrangement joins TRBV29-1 to TRBJ2-2, with a possible D match to TRBD1 (5 bases). V shed 4 bases and J shed 4 bases, with 10 bases lying between them. The length of the CDR3 is 13 residues. Germline CDR1 and CDR2: SQVTM and ANQGSEA. Written as DNA, the CDR3 is TGCAGCGTTGGGACAAGATTCACCGGGGAGCTGTTTTTT. It translates to CSVGTRFTGELFF.

The chain couples TRBV18 to TRBJ2-3; TRBD2 aligns across 13 bases. CDR1 is KGHSH and CDR2 is LQKENI in the germline V gene. V was clipped by 0 bases and J by 5 bases; unmatched bases: 2. The CDR3 loop spans 16 amino acids. CDR3 protein: CASSPPGLAGVDTQYF. CDR3 bases: TGTGCCAGCTCACCACCCGGACTAGCGGGAGTAGATACGCAGTATTTT.

The V gene is TRBV7-9, the J gene TRBJ1-1; D not resolved. V lost 2 bases, J lost 0 bases, and 10 bases lay in between. Germline-derived CDR1 and CDR2 are SEHNR and FQNEAQ (reference sequence). The CDR3 spans 15 residues. The CDR3 coding sequence is TGTGCCAGCAGCTTAATGCAAGCCATGAACACTGAAGCTTTCTTT. This sequence encodes CASSLMQAMNTEAFF.

The chain carries TRBV7-9 and TRBJ2-3; TRBD2 agrees at 8 bases. CDR1 is SEHNR, CDR2 FQNEAQ, per germline (reference sequence). The CDR3 extends over 17 amino acids. V shed 6 bases, J shed 2 bases, and the junction held 13 bases outside the gene matches. Here the CDR3 DNA reads TGTGCCAGCAGTGTAGAGTCCGCGGGAGGCCCCACAGATACGCAGTATTTT. As protein: CASSVESAGGPTDTQYF.